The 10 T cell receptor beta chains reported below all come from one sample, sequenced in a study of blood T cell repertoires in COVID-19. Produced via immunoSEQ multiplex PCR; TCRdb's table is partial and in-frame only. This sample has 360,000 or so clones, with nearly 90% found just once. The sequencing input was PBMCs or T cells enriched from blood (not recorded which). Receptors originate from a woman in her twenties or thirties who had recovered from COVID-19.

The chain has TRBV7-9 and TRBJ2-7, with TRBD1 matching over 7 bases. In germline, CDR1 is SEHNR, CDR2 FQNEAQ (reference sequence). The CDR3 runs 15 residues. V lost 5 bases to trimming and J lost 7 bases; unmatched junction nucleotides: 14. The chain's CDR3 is CASSLIHRGRREQYF. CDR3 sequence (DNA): TGTGCCAGCAGCCTCATACACAGGGGCCGTCGAGAGCAGTACTTC.

CDR3 sequence reads: CASRVPGLSSYEQYF. The CDR3 DNA reads as TGTGCCAGCCGAGTTCCAGGCCTATCCTCCTACGAGCAGTACTTC. The chain uses TRBV11-2 and TRBJ2-7; no clear D. Germline V CDR1 and CDR2: SGHAT, FQNNGV. This CDR3 is 15 amino acids long. V was pared by 8 bases and J by 0 bases, with 17 bases between.

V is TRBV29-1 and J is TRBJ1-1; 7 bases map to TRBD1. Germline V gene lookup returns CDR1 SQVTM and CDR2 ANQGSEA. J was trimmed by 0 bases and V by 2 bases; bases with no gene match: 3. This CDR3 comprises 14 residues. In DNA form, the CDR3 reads TGCAGCGTTGAAACTGGACAGGTGAACACTGAAGCTTTCTTT. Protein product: CSVETGQVNTEAFF.

CDR3 nucleotides: TGTGCCAGCAGACAAAACAGGGTTTGGAGCCAGCCCCAGCATTTT. It is translated as CASRQNRVWSQPQHF. The V and J genes are TRBV6-5 and TRBJ1-5; D may be TRBD1 (6 bases). V lost 6 bases to trimming and J lost 7 bases, with 19 bases between them. Germline CDR1 and CDR2: MNHEY and SVGAGI. The CDR3 totals 15 residues.

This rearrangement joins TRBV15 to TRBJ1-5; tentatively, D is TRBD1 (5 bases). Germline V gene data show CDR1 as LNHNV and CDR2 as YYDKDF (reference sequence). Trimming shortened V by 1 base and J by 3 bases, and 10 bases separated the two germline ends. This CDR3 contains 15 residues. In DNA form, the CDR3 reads TGTGCCACCAGCAGAGGGGTCAGGGACAATCAGCCCCAGCATTTT. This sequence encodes CATSRGVRDNQPQHF.

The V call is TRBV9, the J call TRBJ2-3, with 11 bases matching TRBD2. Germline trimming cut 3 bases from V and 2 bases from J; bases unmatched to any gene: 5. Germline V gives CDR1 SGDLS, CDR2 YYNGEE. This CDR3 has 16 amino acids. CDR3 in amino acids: CASSALLAGATDTQYF. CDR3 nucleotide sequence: TGTGCCAGCAGCGCCTTACTAGCGGGGGCCACAGATACGCAGTATTTT.

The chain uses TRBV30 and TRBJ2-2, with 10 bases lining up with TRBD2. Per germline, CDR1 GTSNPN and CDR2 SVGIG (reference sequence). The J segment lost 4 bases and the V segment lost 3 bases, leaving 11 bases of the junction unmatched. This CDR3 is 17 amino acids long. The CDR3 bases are TGTGCCTGGAGAACGCTAGCGGGAGAGATCGGCACCGGGGAGCTGTTTTTT. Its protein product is CAWRTLAGEIGTGELFF.

The CDR3 DNA follows: TGCAGCGTTGACCCCGACAGGGCCTATGGCTACACCTTC. Translation gives CSVDPDRAYGYTF. The chain carries TRBV29-1 and TRBJ1-2, with 7 bases aligning to TRBD1. V lost 3 bases, J lost 4 bases, and 5 bases stayed unmatched. The CDR3 extends over 13 amino acids. From germline, CDR1 is SQVTM and CDR2 ANQGSEA.

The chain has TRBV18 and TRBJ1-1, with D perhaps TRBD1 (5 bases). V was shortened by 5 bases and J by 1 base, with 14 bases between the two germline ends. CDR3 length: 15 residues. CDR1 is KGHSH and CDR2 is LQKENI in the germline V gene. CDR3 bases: TGTGCCAGCTCATCGTCACAGGTGCAGAACACTGAAGCTTTCTTT. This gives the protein CASSSSQVQNTEAFF.

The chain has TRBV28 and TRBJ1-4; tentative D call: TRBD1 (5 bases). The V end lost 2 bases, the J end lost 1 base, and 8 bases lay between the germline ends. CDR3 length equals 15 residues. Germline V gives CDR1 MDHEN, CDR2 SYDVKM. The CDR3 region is CASSLMGQTNEKLFF. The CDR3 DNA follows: TGTGCCAGCAGTTTAATGGGGCAAACTAATGAAAAACTGTTTTTT.